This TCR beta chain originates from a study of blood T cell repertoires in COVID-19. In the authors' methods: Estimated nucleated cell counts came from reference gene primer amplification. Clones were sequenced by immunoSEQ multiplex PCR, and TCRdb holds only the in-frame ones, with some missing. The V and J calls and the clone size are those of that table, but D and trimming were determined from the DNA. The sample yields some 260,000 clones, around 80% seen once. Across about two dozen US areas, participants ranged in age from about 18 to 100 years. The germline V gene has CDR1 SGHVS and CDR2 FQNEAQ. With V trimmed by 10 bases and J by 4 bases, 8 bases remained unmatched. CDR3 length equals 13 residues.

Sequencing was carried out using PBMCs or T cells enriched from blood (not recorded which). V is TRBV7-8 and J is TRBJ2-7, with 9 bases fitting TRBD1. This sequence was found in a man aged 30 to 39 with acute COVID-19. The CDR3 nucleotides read TGTGCCAATAGACAGGGGGTATGGTACGAGCAGTACGTC. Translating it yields CANRQGVWYEQYV.